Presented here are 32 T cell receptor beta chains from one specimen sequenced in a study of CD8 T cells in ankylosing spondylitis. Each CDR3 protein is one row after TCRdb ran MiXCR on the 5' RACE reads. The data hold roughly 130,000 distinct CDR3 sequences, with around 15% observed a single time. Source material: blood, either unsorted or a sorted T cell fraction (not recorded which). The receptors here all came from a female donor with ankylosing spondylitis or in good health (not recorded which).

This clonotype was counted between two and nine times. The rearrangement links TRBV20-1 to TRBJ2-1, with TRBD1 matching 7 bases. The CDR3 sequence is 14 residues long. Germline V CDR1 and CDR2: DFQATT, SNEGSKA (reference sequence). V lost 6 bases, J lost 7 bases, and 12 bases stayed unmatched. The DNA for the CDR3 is TGCAGTGCCGGACCGGGACAGACACAAAATGAGCAGTTCTTC. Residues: CSAGPGQTQNEQFF.

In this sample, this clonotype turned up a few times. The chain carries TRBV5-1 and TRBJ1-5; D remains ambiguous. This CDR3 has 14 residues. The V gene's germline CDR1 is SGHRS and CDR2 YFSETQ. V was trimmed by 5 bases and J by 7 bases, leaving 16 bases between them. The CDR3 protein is CASRLVLDSQPQHF. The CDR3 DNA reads TGCGCCAGCAGACTTGTTTTGGATTCCCAGCCCCAGCATTTT.

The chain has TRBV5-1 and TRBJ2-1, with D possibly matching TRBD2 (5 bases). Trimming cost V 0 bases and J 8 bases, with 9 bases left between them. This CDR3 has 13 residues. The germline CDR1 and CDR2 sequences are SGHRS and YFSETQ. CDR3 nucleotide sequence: TGCGCCAGCAGCTTGGCCCCCGGGGATGAGCAGTTCTTC. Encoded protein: CASSLAPGDEQFF.

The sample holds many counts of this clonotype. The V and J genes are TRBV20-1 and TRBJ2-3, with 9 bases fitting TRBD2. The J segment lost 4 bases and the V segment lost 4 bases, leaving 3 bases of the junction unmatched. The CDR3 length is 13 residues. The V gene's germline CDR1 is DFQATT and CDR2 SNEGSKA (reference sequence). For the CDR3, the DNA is TGCAGTGCTAAGCGGGAGGTGGCAGATACGCAGTATTTT. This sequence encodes CSAKREVADTQYF.

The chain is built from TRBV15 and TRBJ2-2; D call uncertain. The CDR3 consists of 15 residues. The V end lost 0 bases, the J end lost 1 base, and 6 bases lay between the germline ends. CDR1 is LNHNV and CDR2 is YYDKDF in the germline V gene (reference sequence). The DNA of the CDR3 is TGTGCCACCAGCAGAGATTGGGGGAACACCGGGGAGCTGTTTTTT. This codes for CATSRDWGNTGELFF.

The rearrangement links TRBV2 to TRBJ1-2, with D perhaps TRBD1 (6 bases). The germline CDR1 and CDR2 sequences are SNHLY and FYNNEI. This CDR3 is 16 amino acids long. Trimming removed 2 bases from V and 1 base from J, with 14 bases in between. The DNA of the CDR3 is TGTGCCAGCAGTGAACGGGGGCCTAACTATAACTATGGCTACACCTTC. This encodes CASSERGPNYNYGYTF.

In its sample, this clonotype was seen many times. In nucleotides, the CDR3 is TGCGCCAGCAGCCTTAACGGGGGAGCCTACGAGCAGTACTTC. It encodes CASSLNGGAYEQYF. The rearrangement joins TRBV4-1 to TRBJ2-7, with D possibly TRBD2 on 6 matching bases. Germline assignment: CDR1 MGHRA and CDR2 YSYEKL. This CDR3 spans 14 amino acids. V was clipped by 4 bases and J by 2 bases, with 12 bases between them.

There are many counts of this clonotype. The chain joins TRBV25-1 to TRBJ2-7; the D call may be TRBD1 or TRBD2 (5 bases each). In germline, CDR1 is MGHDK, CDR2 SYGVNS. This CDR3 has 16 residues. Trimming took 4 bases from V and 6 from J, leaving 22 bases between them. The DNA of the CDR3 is TGTGCCAGCAGTGGGCGAGGGACCGACCCAACGGGCGAGCAGTACTTC. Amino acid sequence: CASSGRGTDPTGEQYF.

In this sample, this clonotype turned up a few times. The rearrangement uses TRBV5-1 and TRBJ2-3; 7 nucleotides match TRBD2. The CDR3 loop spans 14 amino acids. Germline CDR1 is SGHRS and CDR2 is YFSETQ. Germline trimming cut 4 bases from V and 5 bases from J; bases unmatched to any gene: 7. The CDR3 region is CASSGTGEGDTQYF. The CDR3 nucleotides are TGCGCCAGCAGCGGTACGGGGGAGGGAGATACGCAGTATTTT.

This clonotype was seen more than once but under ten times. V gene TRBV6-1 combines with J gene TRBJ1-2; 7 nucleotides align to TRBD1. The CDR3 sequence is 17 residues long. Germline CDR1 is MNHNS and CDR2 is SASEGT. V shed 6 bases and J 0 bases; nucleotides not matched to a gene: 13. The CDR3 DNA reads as TGTGCCAGCAGCGGCTACAGGGCAGGGACAGCTAACTATGGCTACACCTTC. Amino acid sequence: CASSGYRAGTANYGYTF.

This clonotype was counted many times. CDR3 in DNA: TGTGCCAGCAGCTGGCATCTCAATGAGCAGTTCTTC. Translated: CASSWHLNEQFF. This chain joins TRBV13 and TRBJ2-1; D unresolved. The ends were cut back, 4 bases at V and 6 bases at J, with 7 bases in the middle. This CDR3 is 12 amino acids long. In germline, CDR1 is PRHDT, CDR2 FYEKMQ (reference sequence).

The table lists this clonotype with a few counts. Here the CDR3 reads CASSIIASYEQYF. The CDR3 DNA is TGTGCCAGCAGTATTATTGCCTCCTACGAGCAGTACTTC. This chain links TRBV27 with TRBJ2-7; no firm D call. In germline, CDR1 is MNHEY, CDR2 SMNVEV (reference sequence). This CDR3 is built from 13 residues. V lost 5 bases and J 0 bases, leaving 8 bases between the germline ends.

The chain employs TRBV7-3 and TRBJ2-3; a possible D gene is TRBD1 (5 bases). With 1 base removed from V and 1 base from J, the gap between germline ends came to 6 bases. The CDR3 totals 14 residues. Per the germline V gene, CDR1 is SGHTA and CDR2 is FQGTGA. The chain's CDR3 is CASSLIGGTDTQYF. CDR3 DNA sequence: TGTGCCAGCAGCTTAATAGGGGGCACAGATACGCAGTATTTT.

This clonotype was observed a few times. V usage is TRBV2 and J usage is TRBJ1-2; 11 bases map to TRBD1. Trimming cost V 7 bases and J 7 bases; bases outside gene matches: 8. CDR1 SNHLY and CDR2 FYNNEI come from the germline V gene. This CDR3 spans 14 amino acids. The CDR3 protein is CASNPRGTGGGYTF. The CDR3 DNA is TGTGCCAGCAATCCTCGGGGGACAGGGGGTGGCTACACCTTC.

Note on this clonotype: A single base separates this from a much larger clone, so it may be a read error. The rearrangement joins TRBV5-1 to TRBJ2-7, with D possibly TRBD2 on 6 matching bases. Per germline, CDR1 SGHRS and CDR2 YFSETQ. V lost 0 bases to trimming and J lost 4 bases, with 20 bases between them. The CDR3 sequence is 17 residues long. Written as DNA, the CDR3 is TGCGCCAGCAGCTTGGCTAGCGAGGCCCGTTCGGGATACGAGCAGTACTTC. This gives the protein CASSLASEARSGYEQYF.

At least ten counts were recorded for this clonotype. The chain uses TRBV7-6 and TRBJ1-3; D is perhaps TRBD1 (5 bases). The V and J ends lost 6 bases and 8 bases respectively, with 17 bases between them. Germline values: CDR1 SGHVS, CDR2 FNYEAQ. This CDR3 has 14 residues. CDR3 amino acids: CASSFGAAVDTIYF. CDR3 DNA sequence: TGTGCCAGCAGTTTCGGGGCCGCGGTAGACACCATATATTTT.

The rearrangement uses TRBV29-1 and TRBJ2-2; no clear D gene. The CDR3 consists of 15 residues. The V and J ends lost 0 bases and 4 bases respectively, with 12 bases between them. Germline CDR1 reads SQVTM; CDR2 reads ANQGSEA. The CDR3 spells CSVEDLDKGTGELFF. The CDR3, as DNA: TGCAGCGTTGAAGATCTCGATAAGGGCACCGGGGAGCTGTTTTTT.

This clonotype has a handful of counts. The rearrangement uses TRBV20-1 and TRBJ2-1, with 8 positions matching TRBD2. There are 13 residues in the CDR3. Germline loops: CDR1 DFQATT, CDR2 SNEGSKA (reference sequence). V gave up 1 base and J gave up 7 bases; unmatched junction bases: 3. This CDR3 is CSARAGLANEQFF. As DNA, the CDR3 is TGCAGTGCTAGAGCCGGACTAGCAAATGAGCAGTTCTTC.

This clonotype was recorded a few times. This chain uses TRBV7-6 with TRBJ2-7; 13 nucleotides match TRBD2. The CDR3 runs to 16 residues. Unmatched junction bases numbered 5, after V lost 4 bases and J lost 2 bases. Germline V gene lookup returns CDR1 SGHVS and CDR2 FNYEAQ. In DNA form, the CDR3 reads TGTGCCAGCAGCTCACCGGGACTAGCGGGAACCTACGAGCAGTACTTC. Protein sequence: CASSSPGLAGTYEQYF.

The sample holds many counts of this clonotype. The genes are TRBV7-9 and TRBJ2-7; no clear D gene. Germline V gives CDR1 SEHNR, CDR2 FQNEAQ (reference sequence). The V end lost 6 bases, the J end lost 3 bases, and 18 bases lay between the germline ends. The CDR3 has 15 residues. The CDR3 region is CASSTANVRGYEQYF. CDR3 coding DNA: TGTGCCAGCAGTACCGCCAACGTCCGAGGCTACGAGCAGTACTTC.

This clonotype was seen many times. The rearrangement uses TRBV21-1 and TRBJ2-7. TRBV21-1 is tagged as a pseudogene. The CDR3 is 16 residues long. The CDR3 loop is CASSKVVGGNSYEQYF. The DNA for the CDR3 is TGTGCCAGCAGCAAAGTTGTCGGGGGGAACTCCTACGAGCAGTACTTC.

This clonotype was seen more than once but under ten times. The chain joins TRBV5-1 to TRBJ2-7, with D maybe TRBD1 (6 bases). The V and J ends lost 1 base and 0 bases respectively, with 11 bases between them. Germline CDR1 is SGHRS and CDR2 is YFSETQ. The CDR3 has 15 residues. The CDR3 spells CASSLYQGNSYEQYF. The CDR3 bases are TGCGCCAGCAGCTTGTATCAGGGGAACTCCTACGAGCAGTACTTC.

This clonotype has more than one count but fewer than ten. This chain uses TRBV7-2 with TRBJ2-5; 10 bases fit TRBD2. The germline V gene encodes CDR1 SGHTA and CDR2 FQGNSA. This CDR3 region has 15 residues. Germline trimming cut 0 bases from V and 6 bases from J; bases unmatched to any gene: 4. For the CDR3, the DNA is TGTGCCAGCAGCTTAGCGGGGACTAGCGAGAAGACCCAGTACTTC. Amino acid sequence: CASSLAGTSEKTQYF.

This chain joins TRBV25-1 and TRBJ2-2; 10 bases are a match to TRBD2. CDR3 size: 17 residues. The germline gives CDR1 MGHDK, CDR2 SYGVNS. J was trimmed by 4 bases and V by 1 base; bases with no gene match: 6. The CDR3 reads CASSEFSGGTGTGELFF. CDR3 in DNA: TGTGCCAGCAGTGAATTTAGCGGGGGGACCGGCACCGGGGAGCTGTTTTTT.

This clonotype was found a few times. CDR3 protein: CAISSGRGAVETQYF. The CDR3, as DNA: TGTGCCATCAGCTCGGGCCGGGGGGCCGTCGAGACCCAGTACTTC. The V call is TRBV10-3, the J call TRBJ2-5, with D maybe TRBD2 (7 bases). V lost 6 bases, J lost 5 bases, and 19 bases lay in between. This CDR3 comprises 15 residues. Germline CDR1 reads ENHRY; CDR2 reads SYGVKD.

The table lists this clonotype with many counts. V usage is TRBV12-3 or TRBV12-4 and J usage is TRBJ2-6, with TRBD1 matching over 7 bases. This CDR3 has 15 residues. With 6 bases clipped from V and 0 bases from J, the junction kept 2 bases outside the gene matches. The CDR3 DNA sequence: TGTGCCAGCAGACCAGGGGGCTCTGGGGCCAACGTCCTGACTTTC. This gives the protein CASRPGGSGANVLTF.

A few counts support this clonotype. CDR3 in amino acids: CSAPPAGTSTDTQYF. In nucleotides, the CDR3 is TGCAGTGCCCCCCCAGCCGGGACTAGCACAGATACGCAGTATTTT. The chain employs TRBV20-1 and TRBJ2-3; D is perhaps TRBD2 (6 bases). CDR1 and CDR2 (germline): DFQATT, SNEGSKA (reference sequence). The CDR3 contains 15 residues. The V end lost 6 bases, the J end lost 0 bases, and 16 bases lay between the germline ends.

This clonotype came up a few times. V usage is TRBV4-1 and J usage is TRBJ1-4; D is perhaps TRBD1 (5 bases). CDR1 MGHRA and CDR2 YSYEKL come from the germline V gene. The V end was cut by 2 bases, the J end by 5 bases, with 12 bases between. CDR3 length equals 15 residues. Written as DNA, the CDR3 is TGCGCCAGCAGCCAATTGATAGGGGAGAATGAAAAACTGTTTTTT. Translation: CASSQLIGENEKLFF.

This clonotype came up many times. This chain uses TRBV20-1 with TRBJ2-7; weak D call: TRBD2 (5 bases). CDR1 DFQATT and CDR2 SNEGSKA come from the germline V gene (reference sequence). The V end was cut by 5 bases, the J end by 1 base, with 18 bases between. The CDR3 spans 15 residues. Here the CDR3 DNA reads TGCAGTGCTCCCCTTATAGCGAGGCAGTCCTACGAGCAGTACTTC. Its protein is CSAPLIARQSYEQYF.

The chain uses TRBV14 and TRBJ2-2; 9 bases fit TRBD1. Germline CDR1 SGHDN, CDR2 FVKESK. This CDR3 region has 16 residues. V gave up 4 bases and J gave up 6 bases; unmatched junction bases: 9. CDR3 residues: CASSPGTGRLPGELFF. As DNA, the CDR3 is TGTGCCAGCAGCCCCGGGACAGGGAGGCTACCCGGGGAGCTGTTTTTT.

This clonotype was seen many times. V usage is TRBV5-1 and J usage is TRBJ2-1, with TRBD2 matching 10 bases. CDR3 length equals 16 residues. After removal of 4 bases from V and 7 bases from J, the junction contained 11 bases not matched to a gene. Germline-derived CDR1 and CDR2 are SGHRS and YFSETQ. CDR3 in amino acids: CASSAGRSGGLNEQFF. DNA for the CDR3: TGCGCCAGCAGCGCGGGGCGTAGCGGGGGGCTTAATGAGCAGTTCTTC.

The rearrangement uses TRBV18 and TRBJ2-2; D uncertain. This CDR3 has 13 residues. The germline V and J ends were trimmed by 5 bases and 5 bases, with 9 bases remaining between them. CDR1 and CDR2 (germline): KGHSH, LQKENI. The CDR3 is CASSSRETGELFF. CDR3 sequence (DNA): TGTGCCAGCTCATCTCGAGAGACCGGGGAGCTGTTTTTT.